The rows below give T cell receptor beta chains drawn from one sample of a study of patients and donors after allogeneic stem cell transplantation. Using its own MiXCR run on the RT-PCR reads, TCRdb lists one record per CDR3 protein. This sample has 200,000 to 250,000 distinct CDR3 sequences; about 14% occur once, and the top ten carry 11%. The sequenced sample was blood, either unsorted or a sorted T cell fraction (not recorded which). The receptors shown here come from a human donor who was either an allogeneic HSCT recipient or a stem cell or donor lymphocyte infusion donor (not recorded which). It is not recorded whose cells these are; they may come from a transplant donor. CDR3s leave out the opening cysteine and the closing phenylalanine or tryptophan. The D gene is left open where the match is weak.

CDR3 protein: ASSLAQREVTGELF; J gene: TRBJ2-2; V gene: TRBV5-6; D gene: TRBD2
CDR3 protein: ASSATGTGRRYEQY; J gene: TRBJ2-7; V gene: TRBV9; D gene: TRBD1
CDR3 protein: ASSSTGGANTEAF; J gene: TRBJ1-1; V gene: TRBV5-6; D gene: TRBD1
CDR3 protein: ASSQRGMGNYGYT; J gene: TRBJ1-2; V gene: TRBV14; D gene: .
CDR3 protein: ASTRTGIGNQPQH; J gene: TRBJ1-5; V gene: TRBV2; D gene: TRBD1
CDR3 protein: ASSLGGGGSDTQY; J gene: TRBJ2-3; V gene: TRBV12-3/TRBV12-4; D gene: TRBD2
CDR3 protein: AISESAGGGNGYT; J gene: TRBJ1-2; V gene: TRBV10-3; D gene: TRBD1
CDR3 protein: ASSPDPYEQY; J gene: TRBJ2-7; V gene: TRBV6-2/TRBV6-3; D gene: .
CDR3 protein: ASSNGGIGQETQY; J gene: TRBJ2-5; V gene: TRBV7-2; D gene: .
CDR3 protein: ASSKQDQETQY; J gene: TRBJ2-5; V gene: TRBV5-6; D gene: .
CDR3 protein: SVAGQGLETQY; J gene: TRBJ2-5; V gene: TRBV20-1; D gene: TRBD1
CDR3 protein: ASTDRSGMNTEAF; J gene: TRBJ1-1; V gene: TRBV6-2/TRBV6-3; D gene: .
CDR3 protein: ASSDSQETQY; J gene: TRBJ2-5; V gene: TRBV25-1; D gene: .
CDR3 protein: ASSLAGQGAIFS; J gene: TRBJ1-2; V gene: TRBV12-3/TRBV12-4; D gene: TRBD1
CDR3 protein: ASSLKGTGYHEQY; J gene: TRBJ2-7; V gene: TRBV7-3; D gene: .
CDR3 protein: ASRSTGEQY; J gene: TRBJ2-7; V gene: TRBV27; D gene: .